This T cell receptor (beta chain) was identified in a study of cytomegalovirus exposure and HLA in healthy donors. Findings of the study overall: Fewer N-insertions than the roughly 700-donor mean were reportedly shown by an Asian-associated ancestry cluster in a later analysis.

Points on this clone: Its target is not known.

V dropped 2 bases and J dropped 0 bases, with 13 bases sitting between them. The CDR3 loop spans 17 amino acids. Looked up from germline, CDR1 is MRHNA and CDR2 is SNTAGT. The primer mix had 60 Vbeta and 13 Jbeta primers. Only in-frame clones appear in the TCRdb table, and some are missing; sequencing was by immunoSEQ multiplex PCR. The sample yields more than 85,000 clones, more than 9.5% seen once. This chain joins TRBV6-4 and TRBJ2-2; tentatively, D is TRBD1 (6 bases). The sequenced sample was PBMCs. This TCR came from a middle-aged man in good health and CMV-seropositive. The CDR3 DNA is TGTGCCAGCAGTGACGAATACAGGGCCGCGAACACCGGGGAGCTGTTTTTT. Translation gives CASSDEYRAANTGELFF.